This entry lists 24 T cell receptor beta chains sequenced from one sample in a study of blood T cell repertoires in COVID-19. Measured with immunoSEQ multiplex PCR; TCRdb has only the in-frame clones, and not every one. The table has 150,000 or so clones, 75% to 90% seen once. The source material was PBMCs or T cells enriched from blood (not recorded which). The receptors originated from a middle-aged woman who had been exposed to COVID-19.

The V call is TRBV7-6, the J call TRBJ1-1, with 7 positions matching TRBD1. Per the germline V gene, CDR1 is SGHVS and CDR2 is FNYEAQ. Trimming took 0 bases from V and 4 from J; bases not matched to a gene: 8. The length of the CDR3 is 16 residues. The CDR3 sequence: CASSLADRSGGTEAFF. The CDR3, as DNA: TGTGCCAGCAGCTTAGCCGATAGGTCAGGGGGCACTGAAGCTTTCTTT.

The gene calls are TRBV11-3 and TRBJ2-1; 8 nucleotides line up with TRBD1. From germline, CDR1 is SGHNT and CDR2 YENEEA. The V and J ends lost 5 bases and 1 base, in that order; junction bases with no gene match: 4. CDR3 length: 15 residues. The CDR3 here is CASSPGTGSYNEQFF. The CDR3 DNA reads TGTGCCAGCAGCCCCGGGACAGGTTCCTACAATGAGCAGTTCTTC.

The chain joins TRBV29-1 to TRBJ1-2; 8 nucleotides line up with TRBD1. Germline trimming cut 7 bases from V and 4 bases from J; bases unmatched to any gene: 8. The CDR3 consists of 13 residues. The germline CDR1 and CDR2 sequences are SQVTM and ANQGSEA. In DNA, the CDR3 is TGCAGCGCCGGACAGGGTCACGGCTATGGCTACACCTTC. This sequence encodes CSAGQGHGYGYTF. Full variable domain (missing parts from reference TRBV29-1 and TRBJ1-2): SAVISQKPSRDICQRGTSLTIQCQVDSQVTMMFWYRQQPGQSLTLIATANQGSEATYESGFVIDKFPISRPNLTFSTLTVSNMSPEDSSIYLCSAGQGHGYGYTFGSGTRLTVV.

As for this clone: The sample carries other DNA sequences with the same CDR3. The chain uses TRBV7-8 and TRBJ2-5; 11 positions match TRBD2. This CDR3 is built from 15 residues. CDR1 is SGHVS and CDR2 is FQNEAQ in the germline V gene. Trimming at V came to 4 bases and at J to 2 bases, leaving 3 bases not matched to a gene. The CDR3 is CASSYRTSGQETQYF. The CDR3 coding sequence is TGTGCCAGCAGCTACCGGACTAGCGGGCAAGAGACCCAGTACTTC.

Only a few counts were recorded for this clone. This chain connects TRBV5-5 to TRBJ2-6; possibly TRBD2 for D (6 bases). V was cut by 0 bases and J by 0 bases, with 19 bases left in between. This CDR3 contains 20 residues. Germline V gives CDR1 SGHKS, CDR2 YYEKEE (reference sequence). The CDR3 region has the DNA TGTGCCAGCAGCTTGGCCTCGCGGGGAGGACTATTCTCTGGGGCCAACGTCCTGACTTTC. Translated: CASSLASRGGLFSGANVLTF.

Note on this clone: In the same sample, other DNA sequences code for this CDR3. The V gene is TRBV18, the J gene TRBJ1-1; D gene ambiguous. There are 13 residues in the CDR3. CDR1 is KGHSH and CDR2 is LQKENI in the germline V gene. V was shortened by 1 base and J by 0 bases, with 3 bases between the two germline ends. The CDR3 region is CASSPLMNTEAFF. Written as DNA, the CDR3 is TGTGCCAGCTCACCACTTATGAACACTGAAGCTTTCTTT.

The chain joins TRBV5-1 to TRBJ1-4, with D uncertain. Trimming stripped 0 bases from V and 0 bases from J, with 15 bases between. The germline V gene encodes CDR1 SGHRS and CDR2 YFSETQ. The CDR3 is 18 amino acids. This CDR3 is CASSLEGVAGATNEKLFF. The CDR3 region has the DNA TGCGCCAGCAGCTTGGAGGGAGTAGCGGGCGCAACTAATGAAAAACTGTTTTTT.

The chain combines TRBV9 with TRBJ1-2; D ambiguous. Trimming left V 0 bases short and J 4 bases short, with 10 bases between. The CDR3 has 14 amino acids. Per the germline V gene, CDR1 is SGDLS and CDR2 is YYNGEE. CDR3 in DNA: TGTGCCAGCAGCGTAGATATGAGTAGCTATGGCTACACCTTC. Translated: CASSVDMSSYGYTF.

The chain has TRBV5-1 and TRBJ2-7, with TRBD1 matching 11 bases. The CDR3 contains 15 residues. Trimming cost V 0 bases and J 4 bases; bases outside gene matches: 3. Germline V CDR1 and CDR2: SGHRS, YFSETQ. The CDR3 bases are TGCGCCAGCAGCTTGGGGGACAGGGGGGAATACGAGCAGTACTTC. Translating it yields CASSLGDRGEYEQYF.

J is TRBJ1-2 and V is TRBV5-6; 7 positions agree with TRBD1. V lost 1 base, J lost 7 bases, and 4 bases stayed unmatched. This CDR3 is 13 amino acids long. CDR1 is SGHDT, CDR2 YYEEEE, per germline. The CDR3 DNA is TGTGCCAGCAGCTTGTCAGGGGGATCTGGCTACACCTTC. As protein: CASSLSGGSGYTF.

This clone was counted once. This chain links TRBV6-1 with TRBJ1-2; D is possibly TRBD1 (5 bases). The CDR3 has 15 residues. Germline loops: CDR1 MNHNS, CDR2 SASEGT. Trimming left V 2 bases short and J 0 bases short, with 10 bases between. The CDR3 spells CASSEKTETNYGYTF. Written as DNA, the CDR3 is TGTGCCAGCAGTGAAAAGACAGAAACTAACTATGGCTACACCTTC.

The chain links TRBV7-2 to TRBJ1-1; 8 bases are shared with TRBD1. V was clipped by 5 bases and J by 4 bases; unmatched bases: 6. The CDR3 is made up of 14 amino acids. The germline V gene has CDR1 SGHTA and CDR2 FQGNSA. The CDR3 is CASSKDRGITEAFF. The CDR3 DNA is TGTGCCAGCAGCAAAGACAGGGGAATCACTGAAGCTTTCTTT.

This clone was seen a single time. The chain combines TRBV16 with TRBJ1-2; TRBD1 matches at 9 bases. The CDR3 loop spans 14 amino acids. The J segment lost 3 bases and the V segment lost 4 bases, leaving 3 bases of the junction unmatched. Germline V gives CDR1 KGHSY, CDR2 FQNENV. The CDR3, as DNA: TGTGCCAGCAGCCCGTGGACAGGGGACTATGGCTACACCTTC. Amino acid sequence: CASSPWTGDYGYTF.

The CDR3 coding sequence is TGTGCCAGCAGCGTAGCGGGACATCAGAGCAATCAGCCCCAGCATTTT. Its translation is CASSVAGHQSNQPQHF. The chain links TRBV11-2 to TRBJ1-5, with a weak D call TRBD1 (6 bases). Germline-derived CDR1 and CDR2 are SGHAT and FQNNGV. This CDR3 has 16 amino acids. V was pared by 5 bases and J by 1 base, with 15 bases between.

The CDR3 protein is CASGRQGETEAFF. The CDR3 DNA is TGTGCCAGCGGTAGACAGGGCGAGACTGAAGCTTTCTTT. V gene TRBV12-3 or TRBV12-4 combines with J gene TRBJ1-1, with 7 bases lining up with TRBD1. The CDR3 covers 13 residues. The J segment lost 5 bases and the V segment lost 8 bases, leaving 8 bases of the junction unmatched.

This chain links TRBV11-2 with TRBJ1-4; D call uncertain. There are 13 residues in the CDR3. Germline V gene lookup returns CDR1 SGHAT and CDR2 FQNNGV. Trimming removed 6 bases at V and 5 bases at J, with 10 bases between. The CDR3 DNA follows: TGTGCCAGCAGTCAAATAGCGAATGAAAAACTGTTTTTT. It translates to CASSQIANEKLFF.

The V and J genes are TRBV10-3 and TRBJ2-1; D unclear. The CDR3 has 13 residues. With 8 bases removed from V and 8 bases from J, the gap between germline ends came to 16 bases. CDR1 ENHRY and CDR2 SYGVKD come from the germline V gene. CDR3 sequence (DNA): TGTGCCATCGCACCCACTATTTTCGATGAGCAGTTCTTC. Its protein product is CAIAPTIFDEQFF.

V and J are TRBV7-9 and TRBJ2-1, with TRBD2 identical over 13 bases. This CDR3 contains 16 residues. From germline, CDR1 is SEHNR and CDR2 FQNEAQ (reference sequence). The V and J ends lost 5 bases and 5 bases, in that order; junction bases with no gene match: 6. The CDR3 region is CASSIWTSGSDNEQFF. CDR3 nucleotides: TGTGCCAGCAGCATCTGGACTAGCGGGAGTGACAATGAGCAGTTCTTC. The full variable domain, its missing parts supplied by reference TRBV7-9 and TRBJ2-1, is DTGVSQNPRHKITKRGQNVTFRCDPISEHNRLYWYRQTLGQGPEFLTYFQNEAQLEKSRLLSDRFSAERPKGSFSTLEIQRTEQGDSAMYLCASSIWTSGSDNEQFFGPGTRLTVL.

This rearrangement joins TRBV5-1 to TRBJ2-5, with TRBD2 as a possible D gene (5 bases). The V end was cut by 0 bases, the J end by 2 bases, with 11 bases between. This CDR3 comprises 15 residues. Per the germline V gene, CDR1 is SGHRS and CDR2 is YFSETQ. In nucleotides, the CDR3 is TGCGCCAGCAGCTTGGTGCTAGCTTTACAAGAGACCCAGTACTTC. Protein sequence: CASSLVLALQETQYF. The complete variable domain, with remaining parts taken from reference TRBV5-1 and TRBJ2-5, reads KAGVTQTPRYLIKTRGQQVTLSCSPISGHRSVSWYQQTPGQGLQFLFEYFSETQRNKGNFPGRFSGRQFSNSRSEMNVSTLELGDSALYLCASSLVLALQETQYFGPGTRLLVL.

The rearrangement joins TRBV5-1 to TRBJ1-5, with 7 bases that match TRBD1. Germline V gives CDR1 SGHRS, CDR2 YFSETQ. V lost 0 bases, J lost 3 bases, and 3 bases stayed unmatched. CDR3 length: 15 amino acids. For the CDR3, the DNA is TGCGCCAGCAGCTTGGGGGACAGTTACAATCAGCCCCAGCATTTT. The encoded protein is CASSLGDSYNQPQHF.

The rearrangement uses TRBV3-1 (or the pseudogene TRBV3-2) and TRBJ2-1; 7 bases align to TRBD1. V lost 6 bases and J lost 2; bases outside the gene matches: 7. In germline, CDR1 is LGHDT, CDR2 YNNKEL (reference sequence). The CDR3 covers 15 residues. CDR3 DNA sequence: TGTGCCAGCAGACCTTTTGACAGGGCCTACAATGAGCAGTTCTTC. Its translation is CASRPFDRAYNEQFF.

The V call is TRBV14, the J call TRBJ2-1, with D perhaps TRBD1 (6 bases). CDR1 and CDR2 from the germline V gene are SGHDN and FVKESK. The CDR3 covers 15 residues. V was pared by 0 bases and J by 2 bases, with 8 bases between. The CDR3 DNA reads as TGTGCCAGCAGCCAAGACAGGGGAGCCTACAATGAGCAGTTCTTC. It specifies CASSQDRGAYNEQFF.

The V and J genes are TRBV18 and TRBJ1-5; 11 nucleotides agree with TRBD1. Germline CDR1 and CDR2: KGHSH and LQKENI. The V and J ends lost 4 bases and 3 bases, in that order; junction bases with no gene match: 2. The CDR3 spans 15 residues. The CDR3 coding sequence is TGTGCCAGCTCACAGGGACAGGGGGTCAATCAGCCCCAGCATTTT. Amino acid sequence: CASSQGQGVNQPQHF. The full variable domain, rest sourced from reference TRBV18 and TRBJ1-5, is NAGVMQNPRHLVRRRGQEARLRCSPMKGHSHVYWYRQLPEEGLKFMVYLQKENIIDESGMPKERFSAEFPKEGPSILRIQQVVRGDSAAYFCASSQGQGVNQPQHFGDGTRLSIL.

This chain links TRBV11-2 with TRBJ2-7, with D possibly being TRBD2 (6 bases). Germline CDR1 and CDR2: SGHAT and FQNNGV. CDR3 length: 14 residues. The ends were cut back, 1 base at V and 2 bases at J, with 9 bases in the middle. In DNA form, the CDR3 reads TGTGCCAGCAGCTTAGCGGGACTCACCTACGAGCAGTACTTC. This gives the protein CASSLAGLTYEQYF.